This T cell receptor (beta chain) was observed in a study of T cell repertoires in cytomegalovirus infection. Study information: From public TCR beta signatures came an indication of both CMV infection and matching HLA type.

Whole-study findings and limits: Predominance within the ex vivo response was attributable to HLA-C-restricted CMV-specific TCR beta clonotypes.

On this clonotype itself: Its antigen is still unknown.

TCRdb independently ran MiXCR on the reads; one entry per CDR3 protein. The sample records 290,000 or so distinct CDR3 sequences, about 25% being singletons. Trimming took off 0 bases at V and 2 bases at J, with 13 bases between the two ends. This CDR3 comprises 16 residues. Germline V gene sequence: CDR1 SGHRS, CDR2 YFSETQ. The sequence came from a human donor in good health (CMV status not recorded). Some clones in this sample may be carry-over from other donors' samples. Sequencing was done on a sample of PBMCs. This chain connects TRBV5-1 to TRBJ2-3; possibly TRBD2 for D (5 bases). The CDR3 reads CASSLGRVWDTDTQYF. The CDR3 nucleotides are TGCGCCAGCAGCTTGGGGCGGGTTTGGGACACAGATACGCAGTATTTT. The whole variable domain, filled in from reference TRBV5-1 and TRBJ2-3, reads KAGVTQTPRYLIKTRGQQVTLSCSPISGHRSVSWYQQTPGQGLQFLFEYFSETQRNKGNFPGRFSGRQFSNSRSEMNVSTLELGDSALYLCASSLGRVWDTDTQYFGPGTRLTVL.